Presented here are 25 T cell receptor beta chains from one specimen sequenced in a study of CD8+CD57+ T cells in acquired aplastic anemia. Sequencing was done on patients that had shown CD8+CD57+ cell expansion by flow cytometry. Using genomic DNA as the template, TCR beta VDJ and CDR3 profiling was carried out. Each CDR3 protein is one row after TCRdb ran MiXCR on the reads. The sample comprises 260,000 or so distinct CDR3 sequences, around 43% of which are singletons, and 7.8% rests with the top ten. Source material: sorted CD4+, CD8+, or CD8+CD57+ T cells (not recorded which) from PBMCs. Receptors were obtained from a human donor with aplastic anemia.

With respect to this clonotype: The final CDR3 position lacks the conserved phenylalanine or tryptophan, pointing to a likely read error. This rearrangement joins TRBV9 to TRBJ2-7, with 9 positions matching TRBD1. CDR3 length equals 16 residues. J gave up 0 bases and V 3 bases, and 7 bases lay outside the gene matches. Germline V gene sequence: CDR1 SGDLS, CDR2 YYNGEE. The CDR3 DNA follows: TGTGCCAGCAGCGCAGGGGACAGGGTCAGCTCCTACGAGCAGTACTCC. Amino acid sequence: CASSAGDRVSSYEQYS.

The V gene is TRBV5-1, the J gene TRBJ2-7; 9 nucleotides agree with TRBD1. J was trimmed by 1 base and V by 4 bases; bases with no gene match: 6. The V gene's germline CDR1 is SGHRS and CDR2 YFSETQ. There are 15 residues in the CDR3. CDR3 coding DNA: TGCGCCAGCAGCACCGACAGGGGGTCTTCCTACGAGCAGTACTTC. It codes for CASSTDRGSSYEQYF.

The CDR3 DNA follows: TGTGCCAGCAGTTCCTCCGGAAATAGCAATCAGCCCCAGCATTTT. Translation gives CASSSSGNSNQPQHF. The V and J genes are TRBV6-5 and TRBJ1-5, with D unclear. The CDR3 has 15 residues. V lost 4 bases to trimming and J lost 0 bases, with 10 bases between them. The germline V gene encodes CDR1 MNHEY and CDR2 SVGAGI.

In this sample, this clonotype turned up many times. The chain couples TRBV19 to TRBJ1-1; D gene uncertain. Germline assignment: CDR1 LNHDA and CDR2 SQIVND (reference sequence). V lost 0 bases and J 5 bases, leaving 13 bases between the germline ends. This CDR3 region has 15 residues. Here the CDR3 reads CASSIDPAPFTEAFF. DNA for the CDR3: TGTGCCAGTAGTATAGACCCAGCCCCTTTTACTGAAGCTTTCTTT.

This clonotype was counted at least ten times. The chain uses TRBV20-1 and TRBJ2-7, with 7 positions matching TRBD1. The CDR3 is 12 amino acids. Germline loops: CDR1 DFQATT, CDR2 SNEGSKA (reference sequence). J lost 3 bases, V lost 6 bases, and 5 bases had no gene match. In DNA form, the CDR3 reads TGCAGTGCCTCGGGACAGAACTACGAGCAGTACTTC. Encoded protein: CSASGQNYEQYF.

This clonotype was seen ten or more times. V and J are TRBV7-6 and TRBJ2-5; D remains ambiguous. The CDR3 spans 15 residues. Germline CDR1 is SGHVS and CDR2 is FNYEAQ. The V gene lost 4 bases and the J gene lost 2 bases, with 14 bases spanning the gap. DNA for the CDR3: TGTGCCAGCAGCTCTACAACCGGTAAACAAGAGACCCAGTACTTC. This gives the protein CASSSTTGKQETQYF.

The chain combines TRBV6-6 with TRBJ2-7; D might be TRBD2 (5 bases). The CDR3 loop spans 14 amino acids. V was pared by 7 bases and J by 1 base, with 14 bases between. Germline V gene sequence: CDR1 MNHNY, CDR2 SVGAGI (reference sequence). The CDR3 DNA follows: TGTGCCAGCACCACCCGGGAAAGGTCCTACGAGCAGTACTTC. Amino acids: CASTTRERSYEQYF.

On this clonotype: Lacking the conserved final phenylalanine or tryptophan, this CDR3 likely reflects a read error. The chain combines TRBV4-2 with TRBJ2-7, with D perhaps TRBD1 or TRBD2 (5 bases each). The CDR3 runs 15 residues. Germline lookup yields CDR1 LGHNA and CDR2 YNFKEQ. Trimming cost V 0 bases and J 1 base, with 10 bases left between them. The CDR3: CASSQERGESYEQYS. CDR3 DNA: TGTGCCAGCAGCCAAGAGAGAGGGGAATCCTACGAGCAGTACTCC.

In the case of this clonotype: The missing conserved phenylalanine or tryptophan at the end of this CDR3 makes a read error likely. This sequence joins TRBV28 and TRBJ1-1; tentatively, D is TRBD1 (5 bases). Trimming cost V 5 bases and J 1 base, with 11 bases left between them. The CDR3 totals 14 residues. Germline CDR1 and CDR2: MDHEN and SYDVKM. The CDR3 region is CASSPETANTEAFL. The CDR3 DNA reads TGTGCCAGCAGTCCAGAGACAGCGAACACTGAAGCTTTCCTT.

The chain links TRBV2 to TRBJ2-3, with D perhaps matching TRBD2 (6 bases). The V gene lost 4 bases and the J gene lost 4 bases, with 27 bases spanning the gap. The germline V gene encodes CDR1 SNHLY and CDR2 FYNNEI. This CDR3 spans 19 amino acids. The CDR3 loop reads CASSGLVFGSSVRADTQYF. In DNA form, the CDR3 reads TGTGCCAGCAGTGGTTTGGTATTTGGTTCTAGCGTTCGCGCAGATACGCAGTATTTT. The full variable domain, in which reference TRBV2 and TRBJ2-3 provide the parts outside the CDR3, is EPEVTQTPSHQVTQMGQEVILRCVPISNHLYFYWYRQILGQKVEFLVSFYNNEISEKSEIFDDQFSVERPDGSNFTLKIRSTKLEDSAMYFCASSGLVFGSSVRADTQYFGPGTRLTVL.

In nucleotides, the CDR3 is TGTGCCAGCAGGTACACCATTGTAATGAACACTGAAGCTTTCTTT. This gives the protein CASRYTIVMNTEAFF. The V call is TRBV2, the J call TRBJ1-1, with D unclear. CDR3 length: 15 amino acids. The germline gives CDR1 SNHLY, CDR2 FYNNEI. V shed 6 bases and J shed 0 bases, with 14 bases lying between them.

The V gene is TRBV20-1, the J gene TRBJ1-6; D call uncertain. The CDR3 runs 15 residues. The ends were cut back, 6 bases at V and 0 bases at J, with 12 bases in the middle. CDR1 is DFQATT and CDR2 is SNEGSKA in the germline V gene (reference sequence). The CDR3 nucleotides are TGCAGTGCGCCAGTGTTGAGCTCCTATAATTCACCCCTCCACTTT. This encodes CSAPVLSSYNSPLHF.

CDR3 nucleotide sequence: TGTGCCAGCAGCTCCCCCCTCCTACAGCGATCCTCCTACAATGAGCAGTTCTTC. This codes for CASSSPLLQRSSYNEQFF. The rearrangement links TRBV11-2 to TRBJ2-1; D is unclear. The CDR3 covers 18 residues. V shed 4 bases and J shed 0 bases, with 19 bases lying between them. CDR1 is SGHAT and CDR2 is FQNNGV in the germline V gene. The variable domain in full, with the rest retrieved from reference TRBV11-2 and TRBJ2-1, is EAGVAQSPRYKIIEKRQSVAFWCNPISGHATLYWYQQILGQGPKLLIQFQNNGVVDDSQLPKDRFSAERLKGVDSTLKIQPAKLEDSAVYLCASSSPLLQRSSYNEQFFGPGTRLTVL.

Concerning this clonotype: It may be a read error: a sequence one base away is much more abundant. The chain joins TRBV9 to TRBJ1-2, with D hard to call. CDR1 and CDR2 from the germline V gene are SGDLS and YYNGEE. The V and J ends lost 2 bases and 4 bases respectively, with 21 bases between them. The CDR3 has 17 residues. CDR3 amino acids: CASSVTWAGPSFYGYTF. CDR3 sequence (DNA): TGTGCCAGCAGCGTTACTTGGGCCGGACCATCATTCTATGGCTACACCTTC.

This clonotype was found a few times. The J gene is TRBJ2-1, the V gene TRBV7-2; 9 bases are shared with TRBD1. Trimming at V came to 7 bases and at J to 10 bases, leaving 14 bases not matched to a gene. Germline V gene data show CDR1 as SGHTA and CDR2 as FQGNSA. This CDR3 has 15 residues. CDR3 amino acids: CASTSLPGQGWEQFF. The CDR3 bases are TGTGCCAGCACCTCTTTACCGGGACAGGGTTGGGAGCAGTTCTTC. The whole variable domain, filled in from reference TRBV7-2 and TRBJ2-1, reads GAGVSQSPSNKVTEKGKDVELRCDPISGHTALYWYRQSLGQGLEFLIYFQGNSAPDKSGLPSDRFSAERTGGSVSTLTIQRTQQEDSAVYLCASTSLPGQGWEQFFGPGTRLTVL.

The chain employs TRBV7-3 and TRBJ1-2; TRBD1 is a possible D gene (6 bases). From germline, CDR1 is SGHTA and CDR2 FQGTGA. CDR3 size: 15 residues. V was trimmed by 2 bases and J by 5 bases, leaving 15 bases between them. Written as DNA, the CDR3 is TGTGCCAGCAGCTTAGCGGTAGCAGGGGAGTATGGCTACACCTTC. Protein product: CASSLAVAGEYGYTF.

J is TRBJ2-5 and V is TRBV27; 14 bases align to TRBD2. The J call could be wrong; TRBJ2-1 is a better fit for the DNA end. This CDR3 comprises 15 residues. Looked up from germline, CDR1 is MNHEY and CDR2 is SMNVEV (reference sequence). The CDR3 region has the DNA TGTGCCAGCAGTTTCGGGACTAGCGGGAGAGGTGAGCAGTTCTTC. This codes for CASSFGTSGRGEQFF.

The chain is built from TRBV7-2 and TRBJ2-5; perhaps TRBD1 as D (8 bases). V was cut by 4 bases and J by 4 bases, with 16 bases left in between. CDR1 is SGHTA and CDR2 is FQGNSA in the germline V gene. The CDR3 consists of 15 residues. The CDR3 here is CASSSNTGGGETQYF. The CDR3, as DNA: TGTGCCAGCAGCTCAAACACAGGGGGGGGAGAGACCCAGTACTTC.

This clonotype was found many times. The J gene is TRBJ1-1, the V gene TRBV18, with D hard to call. V lost 0 bases to trimming and J lost 6 bases, with 5 bases between them. In germline, CDR1 is KGHSH, CDR2 LQKENI. CDR3 length: 12 amino acids. This CDR3 reads CASSPPGPEAFF. Here the CDR3 DNA reads TGTGCCAGCTCACCACCGGGCCCTGAAGCTTTCTTT.

This clonotype was found many times. The chain employs TRBV4-2 and TRBJ1-2, with D hard to call. CDR1 is LGHNA, CDR2 YNFKEQ, per germline. The CDR3 runs 14 residues. V lost 2 bases to trimming and J lost 6 bases, with 13 bases between them. This chain's CDR3 is CASSQMGLEDGYTF. For the CDR3, the DNA is TGTGCCAGCAGCCAAATGGGCCTGGAGGATGGCTACACCTTC.

CDR3 amino acids: CASSSGQIDGYTF. DNA of the CDR3: TGTGCCAGCAGCTCGGGACAGATTGATGGCTACACCTTC. The rearrangement uses TRBV7-2 and TRBJ1-2, with 7 bases aligning to TRBD1. The germline CDR1 and CDR2 sequences are SGHTA and FQGNSA. There are 13 residues in the CDR3. The V gene end was trimmed by 4 bases and the J gene end by 6 bases; junction bases not matched to a gene: 5.

The chain is built from TRBV7-9 and TRBJ1-1, with D maybe TRBD1 (5 bases). V lost 0 bases to trimming and J lost 4 bases, with 9 bases between them. Per the germline V gene, CDR1 is SEHNR and CDR2 is FQNEAQ (reference sequence). The CDR3 is 14 residues long. CDR3 amino acids: CASSLAGRGTEAFF. In DNA form, the CDR3 reads TGTGCCAGCAGCTTAGCGGGGCGGGGCACTGAAGCTTTCTTT. The variable domain in full, completed from reference TRBV7-9 and TRBJ1-1, reads DTGVSQNPRHKITKRGQNVTFRCDPISEHNRLYWYRQTLGQGPEFLTYFQNEAQLEKSRLLSDRFSAERPKGSFSTLEIQRTEQGDSAMYLCASSLAGRGTEAFFGQGTRLTVV.

This clonotype was seen ten or more times. This chain joins TRBV7-8 and TRBJ2-7, with D perhaps TRBD1 (6 bases). This CDR3 comprises 17 residues. Per germline, CDR1 SGHVS and CDR2 FQNEAQ. V was trimmed by 7 bases and J by 0 bases, leaving 22 bases between them. The CDR3 region is CASTPLGTPISSYEQYF. Here the CDR3 DNA reads TGTGCCAGCACCCCATTGGGGACACCTATCAGCTCCTACGAGCAGTACTTC.

The chain recombines TRBV10-2 with TRBJ2-1; possible D gene TRBD2, 6 bases. Germline values: CDR1 WSHSY, CDR2 SAAADI. Trimming pared 6 bases from V and 4 bases from J, leaving 16 bases between. The CDR3 runs 15 residues. CDR3 bases: TGCGCCAGCAGAGCCCGGGACGGGAGATACAATGAGCAGTTCTTC. Translation gives CASRARDGRYNEQFF.

V is TRBV2 and J is TRBJ2-5, with 7 bases aligning to TRBD1. V dropped 6 bases and J dropped 5; count of bases not matched to a gene: 3. Germline V gives CDR1 SNHLY, CDR2 FYNNEI. CDR3 length: 12 residues. The CDR3 bases are TGTGCCAGCAGCCGGGACAGTGAGACCCAGTACTTC. Protein: CASSRDSETQYF.